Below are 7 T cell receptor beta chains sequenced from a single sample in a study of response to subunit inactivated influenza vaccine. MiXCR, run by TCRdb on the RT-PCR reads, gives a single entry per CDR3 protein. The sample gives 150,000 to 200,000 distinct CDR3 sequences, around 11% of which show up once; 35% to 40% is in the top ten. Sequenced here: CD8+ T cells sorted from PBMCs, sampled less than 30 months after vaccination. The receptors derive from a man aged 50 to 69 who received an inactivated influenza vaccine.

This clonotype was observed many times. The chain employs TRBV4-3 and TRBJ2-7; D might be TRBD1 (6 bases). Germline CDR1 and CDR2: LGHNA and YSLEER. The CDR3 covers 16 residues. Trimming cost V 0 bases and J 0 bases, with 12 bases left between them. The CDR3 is CASSQDGQGSSYEQYF. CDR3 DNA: TGCGCCAGCAGCCAAGACGGCCAGGGGAGCTCCTACGAGCAGTACTTC.

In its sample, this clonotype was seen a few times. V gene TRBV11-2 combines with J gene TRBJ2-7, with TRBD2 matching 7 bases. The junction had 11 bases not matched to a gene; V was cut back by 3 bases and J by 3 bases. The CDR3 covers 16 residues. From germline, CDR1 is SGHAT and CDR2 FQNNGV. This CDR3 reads CASSFGASGDRYEQYF. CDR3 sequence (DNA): TGTGCCAGCAGCTTTGGGGCTAGCGGAGACCGCTACGAGCAGTACTTC. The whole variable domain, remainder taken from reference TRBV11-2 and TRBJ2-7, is EAGVAQSPRYKIIEKRQSVAFWCNPISGHATLYWYQQILGQGPKLLIQFQNNGVVDDSQLPKDRFSAERLKGVDSTLKIQPAKLEDSAVYLCASSFGASGDRYEQYFGPGTRLTVT.

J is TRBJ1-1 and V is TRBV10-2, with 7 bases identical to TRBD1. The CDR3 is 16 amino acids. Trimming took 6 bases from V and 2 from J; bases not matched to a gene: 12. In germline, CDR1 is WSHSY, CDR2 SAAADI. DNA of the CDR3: TGCGCCAGCAGCTACTATTATACAGGGGCTAACACTGAAGCTTTCTTT. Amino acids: CASSYYYTGANTEAFF.

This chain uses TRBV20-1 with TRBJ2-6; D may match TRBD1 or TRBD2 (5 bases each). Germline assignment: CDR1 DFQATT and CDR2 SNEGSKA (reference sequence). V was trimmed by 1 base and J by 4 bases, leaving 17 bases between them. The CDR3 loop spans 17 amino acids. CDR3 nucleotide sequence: TGCAGTGCTAGAGGGGGGAAAGACAGCCCAGGGGCCAACGTCCTGACTTTC. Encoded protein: CSARGGKDSPGANVLTF.

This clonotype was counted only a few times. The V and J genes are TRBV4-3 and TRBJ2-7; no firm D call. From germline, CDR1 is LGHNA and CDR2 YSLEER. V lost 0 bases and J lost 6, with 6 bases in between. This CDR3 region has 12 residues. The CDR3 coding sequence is TGCGCCAGCAGCCAAGATACGGGCGAGCAGTACTTC. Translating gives CASSQDTGEQYF.

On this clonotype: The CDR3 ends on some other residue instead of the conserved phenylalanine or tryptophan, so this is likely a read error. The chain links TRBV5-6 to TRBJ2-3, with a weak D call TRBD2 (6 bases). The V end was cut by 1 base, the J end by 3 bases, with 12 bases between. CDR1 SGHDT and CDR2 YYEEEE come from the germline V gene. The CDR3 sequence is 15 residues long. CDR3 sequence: CASSLILASTDTQYS. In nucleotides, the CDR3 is TGTGCCAGCAGCTTGATACTAGCCAGTACAGATACGCAGTATTCT.

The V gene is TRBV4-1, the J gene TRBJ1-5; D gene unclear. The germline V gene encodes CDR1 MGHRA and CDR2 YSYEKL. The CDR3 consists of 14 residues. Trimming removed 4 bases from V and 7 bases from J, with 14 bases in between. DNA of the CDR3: TGCGCCAGCAGCCGGGCCCTCGGTGCGCAGCCCCAGCATTTT. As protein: CASSRALGAQPQHF.